One and the same sample provided the 28 T cell receptor beta chains below, sequenced in a study of technical replicates of blood from several donors. Clones were sequenced by immunoSEQ multiplex PCR, and TCRdb holds only the in-frame ones, with some missing. The data contain about 59,000 clones, 80% to 95% of them singletons. The material sequenced was PBMCs. The receptors stem from a human donor in good health. Some clones in this sample may be carry-over from other donors' samples.

The rearrangement links TRBV30 to TRBJ1-2; D not certain. With 4 bases removed from V and 8 bases from J, the gap between germline ends came to 17 bases. Germline CDR1 is GTSNPN and CDR2 is SVGIG (reference sequence). The CDR3 runs to 13 residues. CDR3 sequence reads: CAWNIREAAGYTF. CDR3 coding DNA: TGTGCCTGGAACATACGGGAGGCGGCCGGCTACACCTTC.

The chain has TRBV7-8 and TRBJ1-3, with 9 bases lining up with TRBD1. The V gene's germline CDR1 is SGHVS and CDR2 FQNEAQ. The CDR3 length is 15 residues. J lost 0 bases, V lost 5 bases, and 2 bases had no gene match. The CDR3 nucleotides read TGTGCCAGCAGCCGGGACAGGGTCTCTGGAAACACCATATATTTT. Protein sequence: CASSRDRVSGNTIYF.

J is TRBJ2-5 and V is TRBV6-1, with TRBD2 identical over 10 bases. The CDR3 is 15 amino acids. The germline V gene has CDR1 MNHNS and CDR2 SASEGT. The trim removed 5 bases at V and 5 bases at J, leaving 8 bases unmatched. CDR3 protein: CASSSSGRGPETQYF. The CDR3 bases are TGTGCCAGCAGTTCAAGCGGGAGGGGACCGGAGACCCAGTACTTC.

This sequence joins TRBV18 and TRBJ2-3; 8 bases map to TRBD2. Germline CDR1 and CDR2: KGHSH and LQKENI. The CDR3 is 15 amino acids. Germline trimming cut 5 bases from V and 6 bases from J; bases unmatched to any gene: 10. CDR3 bases: TGTGCCAGCTCATCGGGCAGCGGGAGAATGGATACGCAGTATTTT. The encoded protein is CASSSGSGRMDTQYF.

The V and J genes are TRBV9 and TRBJ2-7; no definite D call. Between the trimmed V and J ends, which lost 7 bases and 1 base, there was a span of 15 bases. Germline V CDR1 and CDR2: SGDLS, YYNGEE. The CDR3 is 14 residues long. CDR3 sequence reads: CASSDTALSYEQYF. DNA of the CDR3: TGTGCCAGCTCAGACACGGCGTTATCCTACGAGCAGTACTTC.

The chain links TRBV4-3 to TRBJ1-6, with D unresolved. Trimming left V 1 base short and J 7 bases short, with 5 bases between. Per the germline V gene, CDR1 is LGHNA and CDR2 is YSLEER. The CDR3 covers 13 residues. The CDR3 region has the DNA TGCGCCAGCAGCCAAGCGGGAAATTCACCCCTCCACTTT. It codes for CASSQAGNSPLHF.

This chain links TRBV10-3 with TRBJ1-2; 10 nucleotides align to TRBD1. With 0 bases clipped from V and 7 bases from J, the junction kept 5 bases outside the gene matches. Germline CDR1 and CDR2: ENHRY and SYGVKD. The CDR3 spans 15 residues. Here the CDR3 reads CAISESGQGFSGYTF. DNA for the CDR3: TGTGCCATCAGTGAGTCGGGACAGGGGTTTAGTGGCTACACCTTC.

V gene TRBV6-5 combines with J gene TRBJ2-1, with a possible D match to TRBD2 (5 bases). The CDR3 has 16 amino acids. Looked up from germline, CDR1 is MNHEY and CDR2 is SVGAGI. Trimming removed 2 bases from V and 0 bases from J, with 11 bases in between. CDR3 nucleotides: TGTGCCAGCAGTTACAAGCGGTCCAGCTCCTACAATGAGCAGTTCTTC. Residues: CASSYKRSSSYNEQFF.

This clone was seen once. The rearrangement links TRBV11-2 to TRBJ1-1; D gene unclear. Trimming took 2 bases from V and 0 from J, leaving 10 bases between them. Germline assignment: CDR1 SGHAT and CDR2 FQNNGV. The length of the CDR3 is 15 residues. The CDR3 region is CASSLSYNMNTEAFF. In nucleotides, the CDR3 is TGTGCCAGCAGCTTATCGTACAATATGAACACTGAAGCTTTCTTT.

CDR3 coding DNA: TGTGCCAGCTCTGGGGCTAGCGGGAAAACGGGGGAGCAGTACTTC. Protein: CASSGASGKTGEQYF. V and J are TRBV19 and TRBJ2-7; 9 bases map to TRBD2. Germline CDR1 and CDR2: LNHDA and SQIVND (reference sequence). J was trimmed by 7 bases and V by 9 bases; bases with no gene match: 16. The CDR3 length is 15 residues.

This sequence joins TRBV4-1 and TRBJ2-1, with TRBD2 matching over 10 bases. The CDR3 has 15 amino acids. The V segment lost 1 base and the J segment 9 bases; nucleotides outside the gene matches: 6. CDR1 is MGHRA, CDR2 YSYEKL, per germline. CDR3 bases: TGCGCCAGCAGCCAAGTTCTTAGCGGGGGGCCTGAGCAGTTCTTC. Protein product: CASSQVLSGGPEQFF.

This clone appeared a single time. The chain couples TRBV5-1 to TRBJ2-3; D not resolved. In germline, CDR1 is SGHRS, CDR2 YFSETQ. This CDR3 spans 16 amino acids. V dropped 0 bases and J dropped 0 bases, with 11 bases sitting between them. The CDR3, as DNA: TGCGCCAGCAGCTTGGGATTAGCAGCTAGCACAGATACGCAGTATTTT. It encodes CASSLGLAASTDTQYF. The full variable domain, with the rest looked up from reference TRBV5-1 and TRBJ2-3, is KAGVTQTPRYLIKTRGQQVTLSCSPISGHRSVSWYQQTPGQGLQFLFEYFSETQRNKGNFPGRFSGRQFSNSRSEMNVSTLELGDSALYLCASSLGLAASTDTQYFGPGTRLTVL.

This chain uses TRBV5-6 with TRBJ1-2; D perhaps matches TRBD1 (6 bases). In germline, CDR1 is SGHDT, CDR2 YYEEEE. V was pared by 4 bases and J by 8 bases, with 21 bases between. The CDR3 covers 15 residues. CDR3 protein: CASSPRGQGTYGYTF. In DNA form, the CDR3 reads TGTGCCAGCAGCCCGCGGGGGCAGGGGACGTACGGCTACACCTTC.

This chain links TRBV7-6 with TRBJ1-2; possibly TRBD1 for D (6 bases). This CDR3 has 14 residues. CDR1 is SGHVS, CDR2 FNYEAQ, per germline. V was pared by 5 bases and J by 3 bases, with 13 bases between. The CDR3 DNA is TGTGCCAGCAGCCGACAGGAAGGAGACTATGGCTACACCTTC. Its translation: CASSRQEGDYGYTF.

The chain has TRBV5-1 and TRBJ2-1; 13 positions agree with TRBD2. CDR1 SGHRS and CDR2 YFSETQ come from the germline V gene. The CDR3 loop spans 17 amino acids. Trimming took 4 bases from V and 3 from J; bases not matched to a gene: 7. In DNA, the CDR3 is TGCGCCAGCAGCCTTGGGACTAGCGGGACAGTCTACAATGAGCAGTTCTTC. This sequence encodes CASSLGTSGTVYNEQFF.

V usage is TRBV19 and J usage is TRBJ1-6, with 7 bases aligning to TRBD1. Trimming removed 7 bases from V and 6 bases from J; junction bases left unmatched: 6. The length of the CDR3 is 14 residues. Per the germline V gene, CDR1 is LNHDA and CDR2 is SQIVND (reference sequence). This CDR3 reads CASTLDRANSPLHF. CDR3 DNA: TGTGCCAGTACCTTAGACAGGGCTAATTCACCCCTCCACTTT.

There are a few counts of this clone. The chain has TRBV6-4 and TRBJ2-3; 10 positions match TRBD2. The CDR3 contains 17 residues. Germline V gene sequence: CDR1 MRHNA, CDR2 SNTAGT. With V trimmed by 2 bases and J by 6 bases, 11 bases remained unmatched. The CDR3 sequence: CASSDESSGGLPDTQYF. CDR3 bases: TGTGCCAGCAGTGACGAGAGTAGCGGGGGGTTGCCGGATACGCAGTATTTT.

This chain joins TRBV7-8 and TRBJ1-1; the D gene is possibly TRBD1 (5 bases). Looked up from germline, CDR1 is SGHVS and CDR2 is FQNEAQ. The CDR3 loop spans 14 amino acids. Trimming took 4 bases from V and 6 from J, leaving 15 bases between them. DNA for the CDR3: TGTGCCAGCAGCTCGCGCGGGGGGTCCGCTGAAGCTTTCTTT. This sequence encodes CASSSRGGSAEAFF. The whole variable domain, filled in from reference TRBV7-8 and TRBJ1-1, reads GAGVSQSPRYKVAKRGQDVALRCDPISGHVSLFWYQQALGQGPEFLTYFQNEAQLDKSGLPSDRFFAERPEGSVSTLKIQRTQQEDSAVYLCASSSRGGSAEAFFGQGTRLTVV.

CDR3 protein: CASSARLAGNTGELFF. CDR3 coding DNA: TGTGCCAGCAGCGCCCGACTAGCGGGGAACACCGGGGAGCTGTTTTTT. This sequence joins TRBV9 and TRBJ2-2, with 10 bases identical to TRBD2. The ends lost 3 bases at V and 1 base at J; junction bases unmatched: 3. This CDR3 spans 16 amino acids. Germline values: CDR1 SGDLS, CDR2 YYNGEE.

This chain links TRBV5-1 with TRBJ2-3, with D perhaps TRBD2 (7 bases). Trimming removed 0 bases from V and 0 bases from J, with 17 bases in between. Per the germline V gene, CDR1 is SGHRS and CDR2 is YFSETQ. This CDR3 comprises 18 residues. DNA for the CDR3: TGCGCCAGCAGCTTGGTCGAGGGGGGGAGCCCTAGCACAGATACGCAGTATTTT. Its protein is CASSLVEGGSPSTDTQYF.

V gene TRBV29-1 combines with J gene TRBJ2-2, with D maybe TRBD2 (5 bases). CDR1 SQVTM and CDR2 ANQGSEA come from the germline V gene. The CDR3 runs to 15 residues. The ends were cut back, 5 bases at V and 0 bases at J, with 13 bases in the middle. The chain's CDR3 is CSVLGGHSNTGELFF. As DNA, the CDR3 is TGCAGCGTTTTGGGCGGGCATTCGAACACCGGGGAGCTGTTTTTT.

The chain uses TRBV30 and TRBJ1-4; D gene uncertain. The length of the CDR3 is 12 residues. V was trimmed by 2 bases and J by 10 bases, leaving 11 bases between them. Germline CDR1 GTSNPN, CDR2 SVGIG (reference sequence). Here the CDR3 reads CAWSKESPKLFF. The DNA for the CDR3 is TGTGCCTGGAGTAAAGAGTCCCCAAAACTGTTTTTT.

The chain has TRBV7-7 and TRBJ2-7, with a weak D call TRBD1 (6 bases). In germline, CDR1 is SSHAT, CDR2 FNYEAQ (reference sequence). Between the trimmed V and J ends, which lost 1 base and 2 bases, there was a span of 12 bases. The CDR3 has 15 amino acids. The CDR3 loop is CASSLGGPGAYEQYF. CDR3 sequence (DNA): TGTGCCAGCAGCTTAGGTGGCCCAGGGGCCTACGAGCAGTACTTC.

The chain is built from TRBV7-2 and TRBJ2-7, with a tentative D call TRBD1 (6 bases). Per the germline V gene, CDR1 is SGHTA and CDR2 is FQGNSA. The CDR3 length is 15 residues. The V and J ends lost 5 bases and 2 bases respectively, with 16 bases between them. The CDR3 region is CASSPAGTTAYEQYF. In DNA form, the CDR3 reads TGTGCCAGCAGCCCAGCCGGGACAACTGCCTACGAGCAGTACTTC.

The J gene is TRBJ2-7, the V gene TRBV4-3, with TRBD2 matching 7 bases. J was trimmed by 0 bases and V by 0 bases; bases with no gene match: 8. The CDR3 has 17 amino acids. Germline-derived CDR1 and CDR2 are LGHNA and YSLEER. CDR3 sequence reads: CASSQEISGSGSYEQYF. CDR3 nucleotides: TGCGCCAGCAGCCAAGAAATTAGCGGGTCCGGCTCCTACGAGCAGTACTTC.

V and J are TRBV25-1 and TRBJ2-3, with D perhaps TRBD1 (5 bases). V lost 6 bases, J lost 2 bases, and 12 bases lay in between. This CDR3 has 14 residues. In germline, CDR1 is MGHDK, CDR2 SYGVNS. This CDR3 is CASRGEGLTDTQYF. The CDR3 DNA is TGTGCCAGCAGAGGGGAAGGCCTCACAGATACGCAGTATTTT. The variable domain in full, completed from reference TRBV25-1 and TRBJ2-3, reads EADIYQTPRYLVIGTGKKITLECSQTMGHDKMYWYQQDPGMELHLIHYSYGVNSTEKGDLSSESTVSRIRTEHFPLTLESARPSHTSQYLCASRGEGLTDTQYFGPGTRLTVL.

This chain uses TRBV29-1 with TRBJ1-1; 9 nucleotides align to TRBD1. Looked up from germline, CDR1 is SQVTM and CDR2 is ANQGSEA. This CDR3 is 15 amino acids long. V lost 5 bases and J lost 1; bases outside the gene matches: 8. In nucleotides, the CDR3 is TGCAGCGTTCAGTCCACAGGGGGCTGGAACACTGAAGCTTTCTTT. This gives the protein CSVQSTGGWNTEAFF.

The chain links TRBV7-3 to TRBJ2-1; 8 bases are shared with TRBD2. Per the germline V gene, CDR1 is SGHTA and CDR2 is FQGTGA. The CDR3 has 16 amino acids. The V gene end was trimmed by 5 bases and the J gene end by 0 bases; junction bases not matched to a gene: 6. CDR3 sequence reads: CASSLRAGASYNEQFF. The CDR3 nucleotides read TGTGCCAGCAGCCTGAGAGCGGGGGCCTCCTACAATGAGCAGTTCTTC.